The sequence of this TCR beta chain was determined in a study of neurological immune-mediated disorders. Regarding the study as a whole: Expanded clones shared no identical CDR3 amino acid sequences across subjects, which suggested private TCR-beta repertoires in all groups.

This clonotype appeared many times. Its antigen is as yet unknown. This CDR3 spans 15 amino acids. Germline lookup yields CDR1 SGHTA and CDR2 FQGNSA. V shed 0 bases, J shed 6 bases, and the junction held 6 bases outside the gene matches. 5'RACE employing 10-nucleotide random UMIs yielded the cDNA. TCRdb re-called the 5' RACE reads through MiXCR, storing one row per CDR3 protein. The sample contains around 48,000 distinct CDR3 sequences, 10% of which appear only once. Sequenced material: PBMCs. The clonotype originates from a woman between 40 and 50 years old with HTLV-1-associated myelopathy (HAM/TSP). The chain joins TRBV7-2 to TRBJ1-1; 8 bases fit TRBD1. CDR3 nucleotide sequence: TGTGCCAGCAGCTTAGCGCCGGACAGGGAAGCTGAAGCTTTCTTT. It codes for CASSLAPDREAEAFF.